This entry concerns a single TCR beta chain. As yet, its antigen is unknown. The data stem from a study of beta chain features in type 1 diabetes. Study conclusions and caveats: Shortening that was moderate but significant affected the TCRB CDR3s of Type 1 diabetes patients in all four CD4+ subsets. Cells with high TCR expression could be over-represented when cDNA is sequenced.

A single heparinised draw of around 0.11 L on average was taken per donor. Sorting produced populations that all topped 98% purity. TCRB transcripts that were expressed got sequenced, as all of the isolated RNA had been reverse transcribed. The method was immunoSEQ multiplex PCR; TCRdb's version includes in-frame clones alone and lacks a portion of them. The sample shows 95,000 to 150,000 clones, about a sixth of them seen only once. This CDR3 is 12 amino acids long. Germline V gene sequence: CDR1 SNHLY, CDR2 FYNNEI. Between the trimmed V and J ends, which lost 3 bases and 8 bases, there was a span of 8 bases.

The sequencing input was central memory CD4+ T cells from blood. This TCR derives from a man aged 25-45 years with type 1 diabetes. The rearrangement links TRBV2 to TRBJ2-1, with D possibly called TRBD1 or TRBD2 (5 bases each). The CDR3 sequence is CASSDLGDEQFF. CDR3 nucleotides: TGTGCCAGCAGTGACTTGGGGGATGAGCAGTTCTTC.